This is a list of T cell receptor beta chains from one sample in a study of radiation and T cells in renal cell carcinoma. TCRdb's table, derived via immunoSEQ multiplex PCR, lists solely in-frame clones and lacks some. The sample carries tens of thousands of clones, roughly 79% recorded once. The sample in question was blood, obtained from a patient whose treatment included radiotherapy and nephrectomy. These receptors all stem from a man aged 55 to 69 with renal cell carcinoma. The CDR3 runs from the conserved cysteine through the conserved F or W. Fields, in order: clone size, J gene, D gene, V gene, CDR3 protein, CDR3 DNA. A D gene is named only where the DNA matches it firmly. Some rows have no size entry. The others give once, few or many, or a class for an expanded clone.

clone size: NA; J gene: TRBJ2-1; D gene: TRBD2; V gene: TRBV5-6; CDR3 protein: CASSQGLGGHGEQFF; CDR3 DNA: TGTGCCAGCAGCCAGGGACTAGGGGGGCACGGTGAGCAGTTCTTC
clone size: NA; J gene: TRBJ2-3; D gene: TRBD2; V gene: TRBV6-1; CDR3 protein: CASSEVASGAFTDTQYF; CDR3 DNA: TGTGCCAGCAGTGAAGTGGCTAGCGGGGCATTCACAGATACGCAGTATTTT
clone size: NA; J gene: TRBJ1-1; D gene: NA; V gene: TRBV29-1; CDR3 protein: CSVDKAFF; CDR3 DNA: TGCAGCGTTGACAAGGCTTTCTTT
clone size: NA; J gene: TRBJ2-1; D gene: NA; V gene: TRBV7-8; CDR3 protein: CASSLNPRSSYNEQFF; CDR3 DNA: TGTGCCAGCAGCTTAAATCCCCGGAGCTCCTACAATGAGCAGTTCTTC
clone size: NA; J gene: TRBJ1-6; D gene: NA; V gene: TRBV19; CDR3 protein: CASSPRQDSPLHF; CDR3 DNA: TGTGCCAGTAGTCCCCGACAGGATTCACCCCTCCACTTT
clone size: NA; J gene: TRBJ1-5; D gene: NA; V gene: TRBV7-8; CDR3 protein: CATGGGNQPQHF; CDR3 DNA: TGTGCCACCGGGGGGGGAAATCAGCCCCAGCATTTT
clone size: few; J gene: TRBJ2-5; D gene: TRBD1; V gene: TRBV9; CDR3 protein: CASSASGTGGPETQYF; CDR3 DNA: TGTGCCAGCAGCGCCTCCGGGACAGGGGGTCCGGAGACCCAGTACTTC
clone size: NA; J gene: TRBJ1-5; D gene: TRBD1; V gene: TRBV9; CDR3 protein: CASSEGTGTNQPQHF; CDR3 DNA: TGTGCCAGCAGCGAGGGGACAGGCACCAATCAGCCCCAGCATTTT
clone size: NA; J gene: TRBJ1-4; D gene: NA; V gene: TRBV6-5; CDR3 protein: CASRDSTGSNEKLFF; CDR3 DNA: TGTGCCAGCAGAGACAGCACAGGGAGTAATGAAAAACTGTTTTTT
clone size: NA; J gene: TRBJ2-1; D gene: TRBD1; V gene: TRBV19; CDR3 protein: CATRDRFVNEQFF; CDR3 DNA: TGTGCCACTCGGGACAGGTTCGTCAATGAGCAGTTCTTC